These T cell receptor beta chains were read from a single sample in a study of blood T cells in healthy people across ages. TCRdb reprocessed the 5' RACE reads with MiXCR, giving one entry per CDR3 protein. This sample yields some 710,000 distinct CDR3 sequences, of which around half are seen a single time; 15% to 20% belongs to the top ten. Sequenced input: blood. The receptors come from a man older than 75 in good health. Both conserved end residues are part of each CDR3. A D gene is named only where the DNA matches it firmly. A clone size is listed for some rows: how often the clone was seen (once, few, many), or a class if it is expanded.

V: TRBV20-1
J: TRBJ2-1
size: few
D: TRBD1
DNA: TGCAGTGCTGGGACAGGACACCTCTATGAGCAGTTCTTC
CDR3: CSAGTGHLYEQFF

V: TRBV2
J: TRBJ1-1
size: once
D: -
DNA: TGTGCCAGCAGTGAACGCGCCAGTCGGATGAACACTGAAGCTTTCTTT
CDR3: CASSERASRMNTEAFF

V: TRBV12-3/TRBV12-4
J: TRBJ2-3
size: -
D: TRBD2
DNA: TGTGCCAGCAGTTTTAGCGGGAGATCGGGTGGAGATACGCAGTATTTT
CDR3: CASSFSGRSGGDTQYF

V: TRBV20-1
J: TRBJ2-7
size: -
D: TRBD1
DNA: TGCAGTGCCTCCGGGACAGGGGTCTACGAGCAGTACTTC
CDR3: CSASGTGVYEQYF

V: TRBV10-1
J: TRBJ2-1
size: many
D: -
DNA: TGCGCCAGCAGTGAGTCGGTACAGGTGACCTCCTACAATGAGCAGTTCTTC
CDR3: CASSESVQVTSYNEQFF

V: TRBV3-1
J: TRBJ1-4
size: -
D: -
DNA: TGTGCCAGCAGCCAAGACTGGGCTAATGAAAAACTGTTTTTT
CDR3: CASSQDWANEKLFF

V: TRBV12-3/TRBV12-4
J: TRBJ1-2
size: -
D: -
DNA: TGTGCCAGCAGTTTCATAGGACTTCAGCAGGGAGGCTACACCTTC
CDR3: CASSFIGLQQGGYTF

V: TRBV6-4
J: TRBJ1-6
size: -
D: TRBD1
DNA: TGTGCCAGCAGGACGGACAGGGATGGATCACCCCTCCACTTT
CDR3: CASRTDRDGSPLHF

V: TRBV27
J: TRBJ2-3
size: few
D: TRBD2
DNA: TGTGCCAGCAAAGCGGGAGTTCTGGATACGCAGTATTTT
CDR3: CASKAGVLDTQYF

V: TRBV20-1
J: TRBJ2-7
size: few
D: -
DNA: TGCAGTGCTCTCACCGGGACTGACTCCTACAATGAGCAGTACTTC
CDR3: CSALTGTDSYNEQYF

V: TRBV29-1
J: TRBJ1-2
size: -
D: TRBD1
DNA: TGCAGCGTAGACAGGGGTTATGGCTACACCTTC
CDR3: CSVDRGYGYTF

V: TRBV7-2
J: TRBJ2-5
size: -
D: -
DNA: TGTGCCAGCAGCTTAAATTCGATCCAAGAGACCCAGTACTTC
CDR3: CASSLNSIQETQYF

V: TRBV5-1
J: TRBJ2-1
size: few
D: TRBD2
DNA: TGCGCCAGCATGGAGACTAGCGGGAGTCACGCTGAGCAGTTCTTC
CDR3: CASMETSGSHAEQFF

V: TRBV3-1
J: TRBJ2-7
size: -
D: TRBD1
DNA: TGTGCCAGCAGCCAAGGGCCAGGGACAGGGGTCCGTGGCGAGCAGTACTTC
CDR3: CASSQGPGTGVRGEQYF

V: TRBV13
J: TRBJ1-2
size: -
D: -
DNA: TGTGCCAGCAGCTTAGTTGGGAGGGGCTATGGCTACACCTTC
CDR3: CASSLVGRGYGYTF

V: TRBV30
J: TRBJ2-7
size: -
D: -
DNA: TGTGCCTGGGGAGCAGCGGACTACGAGCAGTACTTC
CDR3: CAWGAADYEQYF

V: TRBV10-3
J: TRBJ2-3
size: few
D: -
DNA: TGTGCCATCAGTGCCCAAGATACGCAGTATTTT
CDR3: CAISAQDTQYF

V: TRBV20-1
J: TRBJ2-3
size: few
D: TRBD2
DNA: TGCAGTGCGGGTGGACTAGCGGGTAGCACAGATACGCAGTATTTT
CDR3: CSAGGLAGSTDTQYF

V: TRBV4-2
J: TRBJ2-1
size: many
D: -
DNA: TGTGCCAGCAGCCAAGACCCTAGTTATCTTGAGCAGTTCTTC
CDR3: CASSQDPSYLEQFF

V: TRBV20-1
J: TRBJ2-1
size: -
D: -
DNA: TGCAGTGCCCGTCCCAGCTCCTACAATGAGCAGTTCTTC
CDR3: CSARPSSYNEQFF

V: TRBV19
J: TRBJ1-2
size: few
D: TRBD1
DNA: TGTGCCAGTAGCTTCGACAGGGCCTACTATGGCTACACCTTC
CDR3: CASSFDRAYYGYTF

V: TRBV7-9
J: TRBJ2-7
size: -
D: -
DNA: TGTGCCAGCAGCCAAAATTCGCCGAGGGCGCTGTACTACGAGCAGTACTTC
CDR3: CASSQNSPRALYYEQYF

V: TRBV5-1
J: TRBJ2-1
size: few
D: TRBD2
DNA: TGCGCCAGCAGCTTGCTTGCGCGGGAGTTCAGCCATGAGCAGTTCTTC
CDR3: CASSLLAREFSHEQFF

V: TRBV7-6
J: TRBJ2-5
size: -
D: -
DNA: TGTGCCAGCAGCCAGCCGCGGGAGACCCAGTACTTC
CDR3: CASSQPRETQYF

V: TRBV15
J: TRBJ2-3
size: few
D: TRBD2
DNA: TGTGCCACCAGCAGAGATGTGGGGGGGATGGGCACAGATACGCAGTATTTT
CDR3: CATSRDVGGMGTDTQYF

V: TRBV14
J: TRBJ2-7
size: few
D: TRBD2
DNA: TGTGCCAGCAGCCAAACAGCGGGAGGGTTCCACGAGCAGTACTTC
CDR3: CASSQTAGGFHEQYF

V: TRBV28
J: TRBJ1-1
size: -
D: -
DNA: TGTGCCAGCAGCCATAATCAGGGTGTGAACACTGAAGCTTTCTTT
CDR3: CASSHNQGVNTEAFF

V: TRBV9
J: TRBJ2-7
size: many
D: -
DNA: TGTGCCAGCAGCGCGACAGGACAGGGACTATCATCCTACGAGCAGTACTTC
CDR3: CASSATGQGLSSYEQYF

V: TRBV14
J: TRBJ2-1
size: -
D: TRBD1
DNA: TGTGCCAGCAGCCAAGATATAGGACAGGGTTGGAATGAGCAGTTCTTC
CDR3: CASSQDIGQGWNEQFF

V: TRBV7-9
J: TRBJ2-5
size: few
D: -
DNA: TGTGCCAGCAGCGTCAGGGGAACAGAGACCCAGTACTTC
CDR3: CASSVRGTETQYF

V: TRBV7-2
J: TRBJ1-1
size: -
D: -
DNA: TGTGCCAGCAGCTTAGTCGGGGCTTCGACTGAAGCTTTCTTT
CDR3: CASSLVGASTEAFF

V: TRBV9
J: TRBJ1-6
size: -
D: -
DNA: TGTGCCAGCAGCGTAGTCCCGACAGGAGGAAATTCACCCCTCCACTTT
CDR3: CASSVVPTGGNSPLHF

V: TRBV12-3/TRBV12-4
J: TRBJ2-7
size: -
D: TRBD2
DNA: TGTGCCAGCAGTTTATATAGGGCTAGCGGGCGCACCTACGAGCAGTACTTC
CDR3: CASSLYRASGRTYEQYF

V: TRBV24-1
J: TRBJ2-1
size: few
D: -
DNA: TGTGCCACCAGTGATTCCACCGATTACAATGAGCAGTTCTTC
CDR3: CATSDSTDYNEQFF

V: TRBV7-3
J: TRBJ2-3
size: -
D: TRBD2
DNA: TGTGCCAGCACGCTAGCGGGTCTAAGCACAGATACGCAGTATTTT
CDR3: CASTLAGLSTDTQYF

V: TRBV30
J: TRBJ2-7
size: -
D: -
DNA: TGTGCCTGGGCGTTAGCTGGGGGTGAGCAGTACTTC
CDR3: CAWALAGGEQYF

V: TRBV4-3
J: TRBJ2-1
size: many
D: TRBD1
DNA: TGCGCCAGCAGCCGGACAGGGGCGTACAATGAGCAGTTCTTC
CDR3: CASSRTGAYNEQFF

V: TRBV6-1
J: TRBJ2-7
size: -
D: -
DNA: TGTGCCAGCAGTGAATTACAGGGAATCTCCTACGAGCAGTACTTC
CDR3: CASSELQGISYEQYF

V: TRBV7-2
J: TRBJ2-3
size: -
D: TRBD2
DNA: TGTGCCAGCAGCCAGATTGGGGGGGAAGGGGCGCAGTATTTT
CDR3: CASSQIGGEGAQYF

V: TRBV4-3
J: TRBJ2-3
size: -
D: -
DNA: TGCGCCAGCAGCCGAATTAGCGGAGTCACAGATACGCAGTATTTT
CDR3: CASSRISGVTDTQYF

V: TRBV12-3/TRBV12-4
J: TRBJ2-5
size: -
D: TRBD1
DNA: TGTGCCAGCGTTCTGACAGGGGGCGGAGAGACCCAGTACTTC
CDR3: CASVLTGGGETQYF

V: TRBV2
J: TRBJ1-5
size: -
D: -
DNA: TGTGCCAGCAGTGAACAAGGGGTTCCCAATCAGCCCCAGCATTTT
CDR3: CASSEQGVPNQPQHF

V: TRBV5-4
J: TRBJ1-2
size: -
D: -
DNA: TGTGCCAGCAGCTTGGGGGAGGTGGGCTATGGCTACACCTTC
CDR3: CASSLGEVGYGYTF

V: TRBV20-1
J: TRBJ2-3
size: -
D: -
DNA: TGCAGTGCCCGAGGCGGAGGGAACACAGATACGCAGTATTTT
CDR3: CSARGGGNTDTQYF

V: TRBV28
J: TRBJ1-6
size: many
D: -
DNA: TGTGCCAGCAGTTTCCGTCTCTATAATTCACCCCTCCACTTT
CDR3: CASSFRLYNSPLHF